These T cell receptor beta chains were read from a single sample in a study of blood T cell repertoires in COVID-19. Profiled with immunoSEQ multiplex PCR; TCRdb holds only in-frame clones, not every one. The sample shows roughly 100,000 clones, roughly 84% of them seen only once. The specimen was peripheral blood. All receptors derive from a human donor in a cohort sampled during active COVID-19. Both conserved end residues are part of each CDR3. Fields, in order: V gene, clone size, J gene, D gene, CDR3 DNA, CDR3 protein. A D gene is named only where the DNA matches it firmly. Expanded clones are given a class, and other clones once, few, many or no size at all.

>TRBV30|NA|TRBJ1-2|NA
TGTGCCTGGAGTCCTCAGGGTAGTGGCTACACCTTC
CAWSPQGSGYTF
>TRBV7-2|NA|TRBJ2-1|NA
TGTGCCAGCAGCTTGAGAACAGGGCAGAGGGATGAGCAGTTCTTC
CASSLRTGQRDEQFF
>TRBV5-1|NA|TRBJ2-2|NA
TGCGCCAGCAGCTTAGCGGCCTCCACGGACACCGGGGAGCTGTTTTTT
CASSLAASTDTGELFF
>TRBV12-3/TRBV12-4|NA|TRBJ1-1|TRBD1
TGTGCCAGCACCTACAGGGGGAACACTGAAGCTTTCTTT
CASTYRGNTEAFF
>TRBV5-1|NA|TRBJ2-5|TRBD2
TGCGCCAGCAGCAGGGGACTAGCGGGGGGGCCGGGCCAGACCCAGTACTTC
CASSRGLAGGPGQTQYF
>TRBV7-9|NA|TRBJ2-1|NA
TGTGCCAGCAGCTTAATTAGGACTGTCTCCTACAATGAGCAGTTCTTC
CASSLIRTVSYNEQFF
>TRBV15|once|TRBJ1-2|NA
TGTGCCACCAGCCGGCAGGAGCGGGATGGCTACACCTTC
CATSRQERDGYTF
>TRBV18|NA|TRBJ1-5|NA
TGTGCCAGCTCACTCTCAATTGGAGATCAGCCCCAGCATTTT
CASSLSIGDQPQHF
>TRBV18|NA|TRBJ2-3|NA
TGTGCCAGCTCACTACGGGGTCAGGAATACACAGATACGCAGTATTTT
CASSLRGQEYTDTQYF
>TRBV7-6|NA|TRBJ2-5|TRBD2
TGTGCCAGCAGCTTAGCGGTAGCGGGGGGCCGGGAGACCCAGTACTTC
CASSLAVAGGRETQYF
>TRBV28|NA|TRBJ1-5|NA
TGTGCCAGCAGTTTATGGGCAACAAACCAGCCCCAGCATTTT
CASSLWATNQPQHF
>TRBV7-3|NA|TRBJ1-2|NA
TGTGCCAGCAGCCCAACCTTTATGGGCAGAAACTATGGCTACACCTTC
CASSPTFMGRNYGYTF
>TRBV14|NA|TRBJ1-1|NA
TGTGCCAGCAGCCACCGCGAGTCGCACACTGAAGCTTTCTTT
CASSHRESHTEAFF
>TRBV19|NA|TRBJ2-7|NA
TGTGCCAGTAGTATAAGTCAGGGGTTGAAGGAGCAGTACTTC
CASSISQGLKEQYF
>TRBV2|NA|TRBJ1-1|TRBD1
TGTGCCAGCAGTTGGGACAGGGGGTACACTGAAGCTTTCTTT
CASSWDRGYTEAFF
>TRBV20-1|NA|TRBJ2-7|TRBD2
TGCAGTGGGGGGAGGGCTGGCGAGCAGTACTTC
CSGGRAGEQYF
>TRBV19|once|TRBJ1-1|NA
TGTGCCAGTAGCTCCCGGGACTCTCGAGGGACTGAAGCTTTCTTT
CASSSRDSRGTEAFF
>TRBV25-1|NA|TRBJ2-1|NA
TGTGCCAGCAGTGAATATACGGGGCAGGGGTACAATGAGCAGTTCTTC
CASSEYTGQGYNEQFF
>TRBV12-5|NA|TRBJ2-5|NA
TGTGCTAGTGGTTTAGAGGAGACCCAGTACTTC
CASGLEETQYF
>TRBV2|NA|TRBJ1-4|NA
TGTGCCAGCAGTGGACAGGTCCGTTCTAATGAAAAACTGTTTTTT
CASSGQVRSNEKLFF
>TRBV28|few|TRBJ1-3|NA
TGTGCCAGCAGCCCGACCGGGACACACTCTGGAAACACCATATATTTT
CASSPTGTHSGNTIYF
>TRBV18|NA|TRBJ2-7|TRBD1
TGTGCCAGCTCACCCCGCCCCACAGGGGCAGCCGAGCAGTACTTC
CASSPRPTGAAEQYF
>TRBV2|few|TRBJ2-2|TRBD1
TGTGCCAGCTCCGGGACAGGGTGGAACACCGGGGAGCTGTTTTTT
CASSGTGWNTGELFF
>TRBV6-2/TRBV6-3|NA|TRBJ2-3|TRBD2
TGTGCCAGCAGTAACCCTTTAGCGGGGGCGGCAGATACGCAGTATTTT
CASSNPLAGAADTQYF
>TRBV4-3|few|TRBJ2-2|NA
TGCGCCAGCAGCCCCTCCCCGGGGTACACCGGGGAGCTGTTTTTT
CASSPSPGYTGELFF
>TRBV9|NA|TRBJ2-2|NA
TGTGCCAGCAGCGTCCCGCAGGTTCCCGGGGAGCTGTTTTTT
CASSVPQVPGELFF
>TRBV27|NA|TRBJ2-7|TRBD1
TGTGCCAGCAGTCCACCCCCATGGACAGGGGATCGCGAGCAGTACTTC
CASSPPPWTGDREQYF
>TRBV3-1/TRBV3-2|NA|TRBJ2-7|NA
TGTGCCAGCAGCCCCCCGAGCCCCTACGAGCAGTACTTC
CASSPPSPYEQYF
>TRBV4-3|NA|TRBJ2-2|NA
TGCGCCAGCAGCCAAGACTATGGATGGGGGCCTAACACCGGGGAGCTGTTTTTT
CASSQDYGWGPNTGELFF
>TRBV29-1|NA|TRBJ1-2|NA
TGCAGCGTTCTCCAGGATGGCTACACCTTC
CSVLQDGYTF
>TRBV6-4|few|TRBJ2-3|TRBD2
TGTGCCAGCAGTGAGGACGGGGGGGCCGGAGATACGCAGTATTTT
CASSEDGGAGDTQYF
>TRBV11-1|NA|TRBJ2-5|NA
TGTGCCAGCAGCCGCGGGGACAGTCAAGAGACCCAGTACTTC
CASSRGDSQETQYF
>TRBV19|NA|TRBJ1-2|NA
TGTGCCAGTAGTATGGCCCCAGGCGCACCTGGCTACACCTTC
CASSMAPGAPGYTF
>TRBV7-2|NA|TRBJ2-7|TRBD1
TGTGCCAGCAGCTCCCGGACAGGGGACTACGAGCAGTACTTC
CASSSRTGDYEQYF
>TRBV27|NA|TRBJ2-7|NA
TGTGCCAGCAGTTTACGGGACACCTCCTACGAGCAGTACTTC
CASSLRDTSYEQYF
>TRBV5-1|NA|TRBJ1-1|NA
TGCGCCAGCAGCTTATCCCTAATAACCCCCGAAGCTTTCTTT
CASSLSLITPEAFF
>TRBV30|NA|TRBJ2-3|TRBD2
TGTGCCTGGAGTCCAGCGGGGCCAGATACGCAGTATTTT
CAWSPAGPDTQYF
>TRBV11-3|few|TRBJ1-2|TRBD1
TGTGCCAGCAGCTTTTATGCGACACAGGGGGCTGGAGGCTACACCTTC
CASSFYATQGAGGYTF
>TRBV9|NA|TRBJ1-2|TRBD1
TGTGCCAGCAGCTTAACCGGGACAGTTAACTATGGCTACACCTTC
CASSLTGTVNYGYTF
>TRBV5-1|NA|TRBJ2-1|NA
TGCGCCAGCAGCTTGGCCTACTCTCAGGATGAGCAGTTCTTC
CASSLAYSQDEQFF
>TRBV14|NA|TRBJ1-4|NA
TGTGCCAGCAGCCCAAAAAATGGAGGAGGGGAAAAACTGTTTTTT
CASSPKNGGGEKLFF
>TRBV5-5|NA|TRBJ2-5|NA
TGTGCCAGCACCCCGACAGGGAGGTACGGAGAGACCCAGTACTTC
CASTPTGRYGETQYF
>TRBV19|NA|TRBJ1-1|NA
TGTGCCAGTAGTACCACAGGGTTTGAAGCTTTCTTT
CASSTTGFEAFF
>TRBV3-1/TRBV3-2|NA|TRBJ2-5|TRBD2
TGTGCCAGCAGCCAGAGGGTACTAGCGGTCCAAGAGACCCAGTACTTC
CASSQRVLAVQETQYF
>TRBV4-3|NA|TRBJ1-3|NA
TGCGCCAGCAGCCAAGAGCATCGGTCGGGAAACACCATATATTTT
CASSQEHRSGNTIYF
>TRBV27|NA|TRBJ1-2|TRBD1
TGTGCCAGCAGTTTCCCCGAGACAGGGGGCGATGGCTACACCTTC
CASSFPETGGDGYTF
>TRBV19|NA|TRBJ1-1|NA
TGTGCCAGTGGAGACAGAGTGAACACTGAAGCTTTCTTT
CASGDRVNTEAFF
>TRBV19|NA|TRBJ2-7|NA
TGTGCCAGTAGACCTCCCAGCTCCTACGAGCAGTACTTC
CASRPPSSYEQYF
>TRBV5-1|NA|TRBJ1-1|NA
TGCGCCAGCAGCACGCGTACGAACACTGAAGCTTTCTTT
CASSTRTNTEAFF
>TRBV3-1/TRBV3-2|few|TRBJ2-2|TRBD2
TGTGCCAGCAGCCAGCGGACTAGGGTTACCGGGGAGCTGTTTTTT
CASSQRTRVTGELFF
>TRBV5-4|few|TRBJ2-3|TRBD2
TGTGCCAGCAGCCGGACTAGCGGGGGGGCTTATACGCAGTATTTT
CASSRTSGGAYTQYF
>TRBV3-1/TRBV3-2|NA|TRBJ1-1|NA
TGTGCCAGCAGCCCCCTGCGGTCGGGCACTGAAGCTTTCTTT
CASSPLRSGTEAFF
>TRBV27|NA|TRBJ2-7|TRBD1
TGTGCCAGCAGCCCAGGACAGGTGATCTACGAGCAGTACTTC
CASSPGQVIYEQYF
>TRBV4-2|NA|TRBJ1-1|NA
TGTGCCAGCAGCCAAGTGAAGTCAGGTACCATGAACACTGAAGCTTTCTTT
CASSQVKSGTMNTEAFF
>TRBV4-2|NA|TRBJ2-7|NA
TGTGCCAGCAGCCAGGTCGGGGGTTGGGAGCAGTACTTC
CASSQVGGWEQYF
>TRBV18|NA|TRBJ2-5|TRBD2
TGTGCCAGCTCACCGGTAGCGGGGGCCTCACTGGGAGAGACCCAGTACTTC
CASSPVAGASLGETQYF
>TRBV5-8|NA|TRBJ2-3|TRBD1
TGTGCCAGCAGCTGGGGACAGGGTCCCACAGATACGCAGTATTTT
CASSWGQGPTDTQYF
>TRBV12-5|NA|TRBJ2-1|NA
TGTGCTAGTGGTTTGGGGGTCCCAGGTAATGAGCAGTTCTTC
CASGLGVPGNEQFF
>TRBV14|NA|TRBJ2-5|NA
TGTGCCAGCAGCCTGGGGGGGGCCTGGGAGACCCAGTACTTC
CASSLGGAWETQYF
>TRBV7-3|NA|TRBJ2-3|TRBD2
TGTGCCAGCAGCCTAGCGGGGGTTCGCACAGATACGCAGTATTTT
CASSLAGVRTDTQYF